This passage covers 20 T cell receptor beta chains from one sample sequenced in a study of cytomegalovirus exposure and HLA in healthy donors. PCR primers comprised 60 Vbeta and 13 Jbeta primers. Sequencing was performed with immunoSEQ multiplex PCR; in TCRdb, only in-frame clones are kept and a portion is missing. This table has some 85,000 clones, 78% appearing once. Sequenced: PBMCs. The source of these receptors is a man between 18 and 35 years old in good health and CMV-seropositive.

The V and J genes are TRBV19 and TRBJ2-7; 7 bases fit TRBD2. The V gene end was trimmed by 3 bases and the J gene end by 6 bases; junction bases not matched to a gene: 8. Germline lookup yields CDR1 LNHDA and CDR2 SQIVND (reference sequence). This CDR3 is 14 amino acids long. Here the CDR3 DNA reads TGTGCCAGTAGTATGGGTGCGGGAGCGGTCGAGCAGTACTTC. This translates into CASSMGAGAVEQYF.

The rearrangement links TRBV4-1 to TRBJ2-1, with D hard to call. V lost 1 base to trimming and J lost 0 bases, with 19 bases between them. Per germline, CDR1 MGHRA and CDR2 YSYEKL. The CDR3 extends over 19 amino acids. CDR3 protein: CASSQGPFSRGSSYNEQFF. For the CDR3, the DNA is TGCGCCAGCAGCCAAGGGCCCTTTAGCAGAGGAAGCTCCTACAATGAGCAGTTCTTC.

The genes are TRBV6-6 and TRBJ2-7, with 10 positions matching TRBD1. Trimming cost V 6 bases and J 3 bases; bases outside gene matches: 5. The CDR3 has 14 residues. The V gene's germline CDR1 is MNHNY and CDR2 SVGAGI (reference sequence). This CDR3 is CASRVGDRGYEQYF. In DNA, the CDR3 is TGTGCCAGCAGGGTGGGGGACAGGGGCTACGAGCAGTACTTC.

The J gene is TRBJ2-7, the V gene TRBV13; 9 bases map to TRBD1. V lost 3 bases, J lost 3 bases, and 6 bases stayed unmatched. The CDR3 is 15 residues long. Per the germline V gene, CDR1 is PRHDT and CDR2 is FYEKMQ (reference sequence). The CDR3 loop is CASSFGTGPSYEQYF. As DNA, the CDR3 is TGTGCCAGCAGCTTTGGGACAGGGCCCAGCTACGAGCAGTACTTC.

The chain links TRBV29-1 to TRBJ1-5, with 9 bases that match TRBD1. Germline CDR1 reads SQVTM; CDR2 reads ANQGSEA. V trimming: 5 bases; J trimming: 2 bases; junction bases outside the gene matches: 1. The CDR3 contains 13 residues. CDR3 bases: TGCAGCGTTAGGACAGGGGGCAATCAGCCCCAGCATTTT. Amino acid sequence: CSVRTGGNQPQHF.

The genes are TRBV28 and TRBJ1-1, with 7 bases lining up with TRBD1. The V segment lost 5 bases and the J segment 1 base; nucleotides outside the gene matches: 7. Germline CDR1 and CDR2: MDHEN and SYDVKM. The length of the CDR3 is 15 residues. CDR3 nucleotides: TGTGCCAGCAGTGAACGTAGGACAGGGAACACTGAAGCTTTCTTT. Its protein product is CASSERRTGNTEAFF. The whole variable domain, remainder taken from reference TRBV28 and TRBJ1-1, is DVKVTQSSRYLVKRTGEKVFLECVQDMDHENMFWYRQDPGLGLRLIYFSYDVKMKEKGDIPEGYSVSREKKERFSLILESASTNQTSMYLCASSERRTGNTEAFFGQGTRLTVV.

The chain joins TRBV7-5 to TRBJ2-3; the DNA was not compared with TRBD2, the D call given in the table. TRBV7-5 has pseudogene status. CDR3 length: 13 amino acids. The CDR3 protein is CASSRDFTDTQYF. CDR3 nucleotides: TGTGCCAGCAGCCGGGATTTCACAGATACGCAGTATTTT.

The CDR3 DNA follows: TGCGCCAGCAGTCCTACAGGGCGCACCGGGGAGCTGTTTTTT. Protein: CASSPTGRTGELFF. The rearrangement joins TRBV10-1 to TRBJ2-2; D might be TRBD1 (6 bases). The length of the CDR3 is 14 residues. V was pared by 5 bases and J by 4 bases, with 11 bases between. Germline values: CDR1 WNHNN, CDR2 SYGVQD (reference sequence).

J is TRBJ2-7 and V is TRBV6-5; tentatively, D is TRBD2 (5 bases). The V end was cut by 6 bases, the J end by 3 bases, with 18 bases between. This CDR3 is built from 15 residues. CDR1 is MNHEY, CDR2 SVGAGI, per germline. The CDR3 sequence is CASRLGRAIFYEQYF. The CDR3 DNA follows: TGTGCCAGCAGACTAGGTCGCGCGATCTTCTACGAGCAGTACTTC.

V is TRBV4-1 and J is TRBJ2-3, with 7 bases fitting TRBD2. V shed 4 bases and J 6 bases; nucleotides not matched to a gene: 22. The CDR3 totals 19 residues. Germline CDR1 and CDR2: MGHRA and YSYEKL. The CDR3 reads CASSLFPPLGLLGGDTQYF. CDR3 bases: TGCGCCAGCAGCCTTTTTCCCCCCTTGGGACTCCTCGGGGGGGATACGCAGTATTTT.

In this sample, this clone turned up once. The gene calls are TRBV4-2 and TRBJ1-2; D remains unclear. The CDR3 sequence is 16 residues long. In germline, CDR1 is LGHNA, CDR2 YNFKEQ. V lost 5 bases and J lost 4, with 20 bases in between. For the CDR3, the DNA is TGTGCCAGCAGCAGTACACCAAGAGGTTTGGGCTATGGCTACACCTTC. This sequence encodes CASSSTPRGLGYGYTF.

The chain employs TRBV28 and TRBJ1-4; D gene ambiguous. With 2 bases removed from V and 5 bases from J, the gap between germline ends came to 9 bases. The CDR3 runs 14 residues. From germline, CDR1 is MDHEN and CDR2 SYDVKM. The CDR3 nucleotides read TGTGCCAGCAGTTTAACGGGGAGGAATGAAAAACTGTTTTTT. It encodes CASSLTGRNEKLFF.

The chain carries TRBV29-1 and TRBJ1-1; perhaps TRBD1 as D (5 bases). The CDR3 length is 11 residues. Germline CDR1 reads SQVTM; CDR2 reads ANQGSEA. V dropped 6 bases and J dropped 1 base, with 6 bases sitting between them. The CDR3 coding sequence is TGCAGCGTGGACAAGAACACTGAAGCTTTCTTT. Amino acid sequence: CSVDKNTEAFF.

This clone was detected a few times. The chain uses TRBV7-2 and TRBJ2-1; D possibly corresponds to TRBD1 (6 bases). Germline V CDR1 and CDR2: SGHTA, FQGNSA. The CDR3 sequence is 14 residues long. V was pared by 3 bases and J by 10 bases, with 16 bases between. The CDR3: CASSLNSRGEEQFF. The CDR3 DNA follows: TGTGCCAGCAGCTTGAATAGCAGGGGAGAAGAGCAGTTCTTC.

This chain connects TRBV5-1 to TRBJ1-1, with D uncertain. The germline V gene has CDR1 SGHRS and CDR2 YFSETQ. The length of the CDR3 is 11 residues. V lost 0 bases to trimming and J lost 8 bases, with 5 bases between them. Here the CDR3 DNA reads TGCGCCAGCAGCTTGGGAGGGGAAGCTTTCTTT. Protein sequence: CASSLGGEAFF.

This chain connects TRBV5-6 to TRBJ2-3, with 7 bases that match TRBD2. The CDR3 has 16 amino acids. V dropped 3 bases and J dropped 2; count of bases not matched to a gene: 9. The germline CDR1 and CDR2 sequences are SGHDT and YYEEEE. CDR3 sequence reads: CASSSHQRGSTDTQYF. CDR3 in DNA: TGTGCCAGCAGCTCCCACCAGCGGGGATCCACAGATACGCAGTATTTT.

This sequence joins TRBV5-1 and TRBJ1-2, with 7 positions matching TRBD1. Germline trimming cut 5 bases from V and 3 bases from J; bases unmatched to any gene: 7. The germline CDR1 and CDR2 sequences are SGHRS and YFSETQ. The CDR3 consists of 14 residues. CDR3 DNA sequence: TGCGCCAGCAGTTACGCGGGACAGTACTATGGCTACACCTTC. It translates to CASSYAGQYYGYTF.

This clone came up a few times. This chain joins TRBV7-3 and TRBJ2-2; D is uncertain. The CDR3 has 12 residues. Germline-derived CDR1 and CDR2 are SGHTA and FQGTGA. Trimming removed 5 bases at V and 4 bases at J, with 5 bases between. This CDR3 is CASSIVTGELFF. CDR3 bases: TGTGCCAGCAGCATCGTCACCGGGGAGCTGTTTTTT.

The chain links TRBV7-2 to TRBJ2-2, with 13 bases fitting TRBD2. The CDR3 loop spans 15 amino acids. CDR1 and CDR2 from the germline V gene are SGHTA and FQGNSA. Losses at the gene ends were 5 bases for V and 5 bases for J; bases not matched to a gene: 2. The DNA of the CDR3 is TGTGCCAGCAGCACGGGACTAGCGGGGACCGGGGAGCTGTTTTTT. This gives the protein CASSTGLAGTGELFF.

J is TRBJ1-1 and V is TRBV7-9, with D unresolved. V was clipped by 5 bases and J by 5 bases, with 12 bases between them. This CDR3 region has 13 residues. Germline lookup yields CDR1 SEHNR and CDR2 FQNEAQ (reference sequence). The CDR3 loop reads CASSLPIGTEAFF. The CDR3 nucleotides read TGTGCCAGCAGCCTACCGATCGGGACTGAAGCTTTCTTT.